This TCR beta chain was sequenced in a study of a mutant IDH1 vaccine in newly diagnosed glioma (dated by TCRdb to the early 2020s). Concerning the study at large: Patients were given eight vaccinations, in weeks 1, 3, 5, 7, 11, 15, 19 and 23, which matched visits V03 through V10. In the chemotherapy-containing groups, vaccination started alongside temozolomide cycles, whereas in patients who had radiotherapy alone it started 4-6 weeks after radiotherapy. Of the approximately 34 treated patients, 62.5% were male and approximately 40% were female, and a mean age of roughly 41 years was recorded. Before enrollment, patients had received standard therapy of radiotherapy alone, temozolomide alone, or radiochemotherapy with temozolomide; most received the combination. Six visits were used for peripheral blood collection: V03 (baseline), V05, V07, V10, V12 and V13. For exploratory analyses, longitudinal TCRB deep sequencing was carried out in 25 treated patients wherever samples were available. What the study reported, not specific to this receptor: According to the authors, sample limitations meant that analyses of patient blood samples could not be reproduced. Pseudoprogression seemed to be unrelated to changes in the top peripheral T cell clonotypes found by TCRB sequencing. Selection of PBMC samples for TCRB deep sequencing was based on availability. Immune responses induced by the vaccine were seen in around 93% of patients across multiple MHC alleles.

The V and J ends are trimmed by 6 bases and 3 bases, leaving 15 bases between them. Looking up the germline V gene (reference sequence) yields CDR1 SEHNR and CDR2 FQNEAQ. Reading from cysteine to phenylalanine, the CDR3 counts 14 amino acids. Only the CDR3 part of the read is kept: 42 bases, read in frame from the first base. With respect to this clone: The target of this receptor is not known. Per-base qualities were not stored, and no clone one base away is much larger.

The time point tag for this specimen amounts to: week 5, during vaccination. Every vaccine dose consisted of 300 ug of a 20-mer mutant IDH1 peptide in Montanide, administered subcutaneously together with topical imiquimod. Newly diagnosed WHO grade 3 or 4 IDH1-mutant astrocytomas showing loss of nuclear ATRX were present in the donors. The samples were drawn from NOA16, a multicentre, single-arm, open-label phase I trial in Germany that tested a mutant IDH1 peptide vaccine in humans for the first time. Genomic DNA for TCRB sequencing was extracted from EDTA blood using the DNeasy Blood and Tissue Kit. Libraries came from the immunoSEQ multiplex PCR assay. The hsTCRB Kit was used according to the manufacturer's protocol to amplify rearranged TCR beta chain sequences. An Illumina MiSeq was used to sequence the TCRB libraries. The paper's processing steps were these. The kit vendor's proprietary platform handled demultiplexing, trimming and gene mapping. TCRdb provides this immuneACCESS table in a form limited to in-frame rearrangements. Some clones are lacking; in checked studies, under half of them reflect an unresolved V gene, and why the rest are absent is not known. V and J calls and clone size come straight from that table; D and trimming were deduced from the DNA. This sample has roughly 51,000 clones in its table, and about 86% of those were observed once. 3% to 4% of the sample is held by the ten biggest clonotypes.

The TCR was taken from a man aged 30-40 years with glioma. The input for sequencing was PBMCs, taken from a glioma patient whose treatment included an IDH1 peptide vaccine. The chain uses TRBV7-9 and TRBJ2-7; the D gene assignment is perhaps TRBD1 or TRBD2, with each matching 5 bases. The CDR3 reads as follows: CASSQTGTDYEQYF. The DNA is TGTGCCAGCAGTCAGACCGGGACGGACTACGAGCAGTACTTC.